Reported below is one T cell receptor beta chain. Compared with germline, one end of the junction differs, possibly owing to a read error. The source of the sample is a study of T-cell reconstitution after alpha-beta-depleted transplantation in children. Germline V gene sequence: CDR1 SQVTM, CDR2 ANQGSEA. CDR3 length: 13 residues. Construction of the TCRbeta library involved unique molecular identifiers. TCRdb re-analysed the PCR reads in MiXCR, keeping a single row per CDR3 protein. Here the sample spans about 500,000 distinct CDR3 sequences, around a third being singletons. This clonotype was sampled from a human donor who donated a stem cell graft to a child with aplastic anemia. The material was PBMCs from the stem cell graft donor, obtained from the stem cell graft. This chain links TRBV29-1 with TRBJ2-2, with D perhaps matching TRBD2 (5 bases). The CDR3 is CSVKDGGGGELFF. The DNA of the CDR3 is TGCAGCGTTAAAGATGGTGGAGGCGGGGAGCTGTTTTTT.